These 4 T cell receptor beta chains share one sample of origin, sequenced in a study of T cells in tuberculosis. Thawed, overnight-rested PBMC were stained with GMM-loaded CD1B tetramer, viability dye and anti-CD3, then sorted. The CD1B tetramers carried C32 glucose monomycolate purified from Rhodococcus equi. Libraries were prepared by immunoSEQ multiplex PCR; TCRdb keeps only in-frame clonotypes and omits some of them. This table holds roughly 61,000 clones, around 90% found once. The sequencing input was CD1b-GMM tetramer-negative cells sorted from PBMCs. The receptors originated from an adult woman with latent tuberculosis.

The CDR3 region has the DNA TGCGCCAGCAGCTCTCCGGGACAGGGTACGGGGGATGGCTACACCTTC. Residues: CASSSPGQGTGDGYTF. The V and J genes are TRBV4-1 and TRBJ1-2, with 9 nucleotides matching TRBD1. Trimming removed 5 bases from V and 6 bases from J; junction bases left unmatched: 13. The CDR3 consists of 16 residues. Germline CDR1 and CDR2: MGHRA and YSYEKL.

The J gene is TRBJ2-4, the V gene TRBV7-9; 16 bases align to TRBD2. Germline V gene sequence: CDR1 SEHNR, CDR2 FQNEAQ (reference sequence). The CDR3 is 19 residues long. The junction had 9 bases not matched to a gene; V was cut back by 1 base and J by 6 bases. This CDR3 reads CASSLEGLAGGLGGNIQYF. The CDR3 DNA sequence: TGTGCCAGCAGCTTAGAGGGACTAGCGGGAGGGCTTGGTGGAAACATTCAGTACTTC.

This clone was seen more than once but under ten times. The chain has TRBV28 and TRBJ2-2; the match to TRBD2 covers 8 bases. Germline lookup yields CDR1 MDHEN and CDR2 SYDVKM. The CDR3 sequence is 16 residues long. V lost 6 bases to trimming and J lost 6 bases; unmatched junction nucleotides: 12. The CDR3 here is CASSPFTSGRPGELFF. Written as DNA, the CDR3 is TGTGCCAGCAGCCCGTTTACTAGCGGTCGGCCCGGGGAGCTGTTTTTT.

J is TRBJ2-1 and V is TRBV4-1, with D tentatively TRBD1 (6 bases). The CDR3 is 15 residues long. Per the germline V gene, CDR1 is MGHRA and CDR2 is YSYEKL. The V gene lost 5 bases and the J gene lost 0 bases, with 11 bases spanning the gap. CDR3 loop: CASSSQGNSYNEQFF. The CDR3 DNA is TGCGCCAGCAGCTCACAGGGAAACTCCTACAATGAGCAGTTCTTC.